This T cell receptor beta chain was sequenced for a study of T cell clones after liver transplantation. For the study at large: Pre-transplant mixed lymphocyte reactions yielded third-party-reactive TCRbeta sequences as comparators for graft-donor-reactive sequences.

Libraries were prepared by immunoSEQ multiplex PCR; TCRdb keeps only in-frame clonotypes and omits some of them. Of fewer than 20,000 clones in the sample, 80% to 90% were seen once. As regards this clone: Antigen unknown.

Overall study results and limits: Graft donor-reactive T cells may have migrated into the graft rather than being deleted.

Germline CDR1 SEHNR, CDR2 FQNEAQ (reference sequence). V lost 5 bases, J lost 3 bases, and 4 bases stayed unmatched. The CDR3 length is 13 residues. This rearrangement joins TRBV7-9 to TRBJ2-7; 7 bases align to TRBD1. This receptor was identified in a human patient who received a liver transplant. Some T cells may originate from the graft donor. The specimen comprised CD8+ T cells from blood, sampled 45 to 46 months after liver transplant. CDR3 loop: CASSLRQGYEQYF. The CDR3 DNA is TGTGCCAGCAGCCTTCGACAGGGCTACGAGCAGTACTTC. The variable domain in full, completed from reference TRBV7-9 and TRBJ2-7, reads DTGVSQNPRHKITKRGQNVTFRCDPISEHNRLYWYRQTLGQGPEFLTYFQNEAQLEKSRLLSDRFSAERPKGSFSTLEIQRTEQGDSAMYLCASSLRQGYEQYFGPGTRLTVT.